The 20 T cell receptor beta chains presented below share a single source sample, sequenced in a study of T cells in Graves' hyperthyroidism and ophthalmopathy (dated by TCRdb to the late 2010s). To prepare the library, multiplex PCR was applied. The instrument was an Illumina HiSeq 2000. The TCR beta CDR3 regions were amplified from RNA transcripts. The TCR CDR3 was subjected to a first round of RT-PCR using the HTBI primer set and the Qiagen OneStep RT-PCR kit. TCRdb trimmed public reads at Q25 via fastp, called clones via MiXCR and kept in-frame beta chains. Entries that share a CDR3 protein sequence are merged under the most common genes and DNA. The sample data list 660,000 or so distinct CDR3 sequences, and 45% of these were observed just once. The biggest ten clones account for less than 9.5% of the sample. Material for sequencing was peripheral blood or thyroid tissue (not recorded which). Receptors originate from an adult man with Graves' disease, either hyperthyroidism or ophthalmopathy (not recorded which).

The chain is built from TRBV6-5 and TRBJ1-1; TRBD1 is a possible D gene (5 bases). Germline V gene lookup returns CDR1 MNHEY and CDR2 SVGAGI. The CDR3 has 13 amino acids. V shed 6 bases and J shed 10 bases, with 18 bases lying between them. In nucleotides, the CDR3 is TGTGCCAGCAGAGAAGACCCGACAGTATCAGCTTTCTTT. Protein product: CASREDPTVSAFF.

This clonotype showed up just a few times. The chain employs TRBV7-2 and TRBJ2-7, with 7 bases fitting TRBD1. The CDR3 is 15 residues long. From germline, CDR1 is SGHTA and CDR2 FQGNSA. J lost 0 bases, V lost 5 bases, and 7 bases had no gene match. The CDR3 DNA sequence: TGTGCCAGCAGCGAAACAGGGGCTCTCTCCTACGAGCAGTACTTC. Protein product: CASSETGALSYEQYF.

This chain uses TRBV20-1 with TRBJ2-3, with no clear D. V was trimmed by 6 bases and J by 3 bases, leaving 16 bases between them. CDR1 is DFQATT, CDR2 SNEGSKA, per germline (reference sequence). This CDR3 has 14 residues. The CDR3, as DNA: TGCAGTGCCCTACGCACAGTAGCAACAGATACGCAGTATTTT. Its translation is CSALRTVATDTQYF.

The chain has TRBV7-2 and TRBJ1-5; D is ambiguous. The CDR3 sequence is 13 residues long. V was pared by 4 bases and J by 14 bases, with 18 bases between. Germline V lookup: CDR1 SGHTA, CDR2 FQGNSA. This CDR3 is CASSSGLAQYEHF. CDR3 bases: TGTGCCAGCAGCTCCGGACTAGCGCAGTACGAGCATTTT.

The chain uses TRBV6-2 or TRBV6-3 and TRBJ1-6; 8 nucleotides agree with TRBD1. The CDR3 is 15 residues long. The germline CDR1 and CDR2 sequences are MNHEY and SVGEGT. Trimming took 4 bases from V and 13 from J; bases not matched to a gene: 12. CDR3 nucleotides: TGTGCCAGCAGTTCTCGGGACAGGAGATATCAGCCCCTCCACTTT. Its translation is CASSSRDRRYQPLHF.

The V gene is TRBV6-5, the J gene TRBJ1-1, with D maybe TRBD1 (5 bases). Germline V CDR1 and CDR2: MNHEY, SVGAGI. This CDR3 region has 15 residues. The ends were cut back, 4 bases at V and 1 base at J, with 13 bases in the middle. CDR3 nucleotide sequence: TGTGCCAGCAGTTCTGGGGGGGAATGGAACACTGAAGCTTTCTTT. It translates to CASSSGGEWNTEAFF.

V gene TRBV29-1 combines with J gene TRBJ1-2; no firm D call. CDR1 and CDR2 (germline): SQVTM, ANQGSEA. The CDR3 is 12 amino acids. The CDR3 loop is CSALPANYGYTF. CDR3 nucleotides: TGCAGTGCTCTCCCGGCTAACTATGGCTACACCTTC.

This clonotype was found a few times. The J gene is TRBJ2-5, the V gene TRBV3-1; D call uncertain. Between the trimmed V and J ends, which lost 1 base and 5 bases, there was a span of 8 bases. The V gene's germline CDR1 is LGHDT and CDR2 YNNKEL (reference sequence). The CDR3 runs to 13 residues. The CDR3 reads CASSQVLRETQYF. The DNA of the CDR3 is TGTGCCAGCAGCCAAGTCCTAAGGGAGACCCAGTACTTC.

V usage is TRBV6-5 and J usage is TRBJ1-6; 8 positions match TRBD1. V gave up 2 bases and J gave up 9 bases; unmatched junction bases: 9. This CDR3 region has 16 residues. Germline lookup yields CDR1 MNHEY and CDR2 SVGAGI. The CDR3 loop is CASSYRPGGIGSPLHF. The CDR3 DNA reads as TGTGCCAGCAGTTACAGACCAGGGGGCATTGGTTCACCCCTCCACTTT.

The chain combines TRBV19 with TRBJ1-1; D call uncertain. V dropped 5 bases and J dropped 1 base, with 11 bases sitting between them. Germline V gives CDR1 LNHDA, CDR2 SQIVND (reference sequence). This CDR3 is 14 amino acids long. The CDR3 bases are TGTGCCAGTAGTCTGCTTGTGCGGAACACTGAAGCTTTCTTT. Amino acid sequence: CASSLLVRNTEAFF. Complete variable domain (other parts from reference TRBV19 and TRBJ1-1): DGGITQSPKYLFRKEGQNVTLSCEQNLNHDAMYWYRQDPGQGLRLIYYSQIVNDFQKGDIAEGYSVSREKKESFPLTVTSAQKNPTAFYLCASSLLVRNTEAFFGQGTRLTVV.

The CDR3 protein is CASSPIGAGATGELFF. CDR3 nucleotides: TGTGCCAGCAGTCCGATCGGGGCAGGGGCCACCGGGGAGCTGTTTTTT. J is TRBJ2-2 and V is TRBV12-3 or TRBV12-4, with a possible D match to TRBD1 (6 bases). V lost 5 bases, J lost 4 bases, and 17 bases lay in between. The CDR3 loop spans 16 amino acids.

J is TRBJ2-5 and V is TRBV12-3 or TRBV12-4; D tentatively reads TRBD1 or TRBD2 (6 bases each). The CDR3 covers 15 residues. Trimming cost V 5 bases and J 4 bases, with 17 bases left between them. The CDR3: CASSDNTGRIETQYF. CDR3 in DNA: TGTGCCAGCAGTGACAACACAGGGAGGATAGAGACCCAGTACTTC.

In its sample, this clonotype was seen a few times. The chain couples TRBV19 to TRBJ1-4; D perhaps matches TRBD1 (6 bases). V was trimmed by 5 bases and J by 7 bases, leaving 11 bases between them. Germline CDR1 reads LNHDA; CDR2 reads SQIVND (reference sequence). The CDR3 has 13 residues. The CDR3 region has the DNA TGTGCCAGTAGTGTCGACAGGTTTGAAAAACTGTTTTTT. Protein: CASSVDRFEKLFF.

The rearrangement links TRBV12-3 or TRBV12-4 to TRBJ1-5; D may be TRBD1 (6 bases). V was cut by 6 bases and J by 3 bases, with 12 bases left in between. The CDR3 consists of 14 residues. CDR3 loop: CASRPQGNNQPQHF. The CDR3 DNA is TGTGCCAGCAGACCACAGGGTAACAATCAGCCCCAGCATTTT.

This clonotype was observed many times. This chain connects TRBV29-1 to TRBJ2-7; D remains ambiguous. Deletions cut 0 bases from V and 4 bases from J, with 7 bases between. Germline assignment: CDR1 SQVTM and CDR2 ANQGSEA. The CDR3 extends over 12 amino acids. As DNA, the CDR3 is TGCAGCGTTGAAGATCGACCTTACGAGCAGTACTTC. Residues: CSVEDRPYEQYF.

The genes are TRBV10-2 and TRBJ2-7, with 7 bases that match TRBD2. Looked up from germline, CDR1 is WSHSY and CDR2 is SAAADI. V was pared by 4 bases and J by 6 bases, with 9 bases of the junction left unmatched. This CDR3 comprises 14 residues. The CDR3 spells CASSAGTNGTEQYF. CDR3 bases: TGCGCCAGCAGTGCTGGGACTAACGGGACCGAGCAGTACTTC.

The rearrangement joins TRBV20-1 to TRBJ2-2, with 8 bases lining up with TRBD2. The trim removed 0 bases at V and 10 bases at J, leaving 10 bases unmatched. The germline CDR1 and CDR2 sequences are DFQATT and SNEGSKA (reference sequence). The CDR3 contains 15 residues. CDR3 coding DNA: TGCAGTGCTAGAGAGTTTCTAGCGGGCGACGAGGAGCTGTTTTTT. As protein: CSAREFLAGDEELFF.

In its sample, this clonotype was seen once. V gene TRBV19 combines with J gene TRBJ1-3; TRBD1 agrees at 8 bases. Trimming cost V 11 bases and J 4 bases; bases outside gene matches: 16. In germline, CDR1 is LNHDA, CDR2 SQIVND (reference sequence). This CDR3 comprises 16 residues. The CDR3 DNA sequence: TGTGCCTGGAGTCTAAGGGGCAGGGGGCACGGAAACACCATATATTTT. This encodes CAWSLRGRGHGNTIYF.

With regard to this clonotype: Because it lacks the conserved phenylalanine or tryptophan at the end, this CDR3 is likely a read error. V is TRBV29-1 and J is TRBJ2-5; possibly TRBD2 for D (7 bases). The CDR3 length is 14 residues. Germline V gene lookup returns CDR1 SQVTM and CDR2 ANQGSEA. V was cut by 6 bases and J by 5 bases, with 19 bases left in between. The CDR3 nucleotides read TGCAGCGTCCGGGGAGGGGGAGATTTGGAGACCCAGTACCTC. Translated: CSVRGGGDLETQYL.

The chain links TRBV20-1 to TRBJ2-5; 12 nucleotides match TRBD1. CDR3 length: 13 amino acids. V gave up 7 bases and J gave up 4 bases; unmatched junction bases: 4. Germline V gene data show CDR1 as DFQATT and CDR2 as SNEGSKA (reference sequence). CDR3 in amino acids: CSDGTGGVETQYF. The DNA of the CDR3 is TGCAGTGACGGGACAGGGGGCGTAGAGACCCAGTACTTC.